This TCR beta chain comes out of a study of control samples from healthy donors and cancer patients. This table comes from immunoSEQ multiplex PCR, and its TCRdb copy is limited to in-frame clones, with some not included. The sample lists around 160,000 clones, under 95% occurring once. This TCR was sampled from a young man in good health. Sequences were obtained from blood.

The CDR3 is CASRAGVSYGYTF. In DNA form, the CDR3 reads TGTGCCAGCCGGGCAGGGGTATCATATGGCTACACCTTC. The chain recombines TRBV6-5 with TRBJ1-2, with TRBD1 as a possible D gene (6 bases). CDR1 MNHEY and CDR2 SVGAGI come from the germline V gene. V was shortened by 8 bases and J by 5 bases, with 15 bases between the two germline ends. This CDR3 has 13 residues.